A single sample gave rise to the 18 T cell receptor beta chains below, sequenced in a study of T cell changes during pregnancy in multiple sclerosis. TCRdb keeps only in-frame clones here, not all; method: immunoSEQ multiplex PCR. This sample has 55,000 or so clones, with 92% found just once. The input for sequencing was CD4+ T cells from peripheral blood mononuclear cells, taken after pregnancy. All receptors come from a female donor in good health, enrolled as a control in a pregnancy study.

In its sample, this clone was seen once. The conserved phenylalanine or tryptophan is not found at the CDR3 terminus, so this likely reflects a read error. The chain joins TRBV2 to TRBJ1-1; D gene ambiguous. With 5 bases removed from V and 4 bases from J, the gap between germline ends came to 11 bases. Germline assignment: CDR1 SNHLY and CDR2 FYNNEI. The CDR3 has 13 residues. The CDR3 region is CASSNSGLTEAFL. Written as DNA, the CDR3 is TGTGCCAGCAGTAACTCTGGTCTCACTGAAGCTTTCCTT.

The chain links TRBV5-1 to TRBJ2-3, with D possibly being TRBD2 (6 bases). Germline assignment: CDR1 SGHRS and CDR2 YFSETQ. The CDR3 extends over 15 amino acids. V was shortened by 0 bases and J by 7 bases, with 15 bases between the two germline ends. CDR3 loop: CASSLGGSGTNTQYF. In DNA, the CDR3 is TGCGCCAGCAGCTTGGGAGGTAGCGGCACTAATACGCAGTATTTT.

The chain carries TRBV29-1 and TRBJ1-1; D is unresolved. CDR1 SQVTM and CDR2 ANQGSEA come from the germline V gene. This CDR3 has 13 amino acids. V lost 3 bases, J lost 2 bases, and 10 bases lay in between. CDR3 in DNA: TGCAGCGTTGAGGGCCGCAGTAACACTGAAGCTTTCTTT. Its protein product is CSVEGRSNTEAFF.

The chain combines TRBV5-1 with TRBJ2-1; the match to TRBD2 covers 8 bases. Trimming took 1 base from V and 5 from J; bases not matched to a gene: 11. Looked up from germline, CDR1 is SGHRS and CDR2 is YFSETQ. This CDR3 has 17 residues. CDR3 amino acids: CASSLLVSGLVNNEQFF. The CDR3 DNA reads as TGCGCCAGCAGCTTGCTAGTTTCGGGACTAGTGAACAATGAGCAGTTCTTC. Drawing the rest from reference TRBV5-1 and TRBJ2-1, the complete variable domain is KAGVTQTPRYLIKTRGQQVTLSCSPISGHRSVSWYQQTPGQGLQFLFEYFSETQRNKGNFPGRFSGRQFSNSRSEMNVSTLELGDSALYLCASSLLVSGLVNNEQFFGPGTRLTVL.

The CDR3 loop is CASSFTRGLQLSYEQYF. The CDR3 nucleotides are TGTGCCAGCAGTTTCACGCGGGGTTTACAACTCTCCTACGAGCAGTACTTC. The rearrangement links TRBV28 to TRBJ2-7; the D gene is possibly TRBD2 (6 bases). This CDR3 spans 17 amino acids. V was clipped by 3 bases and J by 0 bases, with 18 bases between them. Germline V CDR1 and CDR2: MDHEN, SYDVKM. Full variable domain (missing parts from reference TRBV28 and TRBJ2-7): DVKVTQSSRYLVKRTGEKVFLECVQDMDHENMFWYRQDPGLGLRLIYFSYDVKMKEKGDIPEGYSVSREKKERFSLILESASTNQTSMYLCASSFTRGLQLSYEQYFGPGTRLTVT.

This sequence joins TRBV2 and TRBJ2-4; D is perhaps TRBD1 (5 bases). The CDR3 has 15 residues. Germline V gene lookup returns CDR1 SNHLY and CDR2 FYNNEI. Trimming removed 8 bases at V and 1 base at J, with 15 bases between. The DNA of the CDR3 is TGTGCCAGCGTCTGGACAACCCATGCCAAAAACATTCAGTACTTC. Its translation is CASVWTTHAKNIQYF.

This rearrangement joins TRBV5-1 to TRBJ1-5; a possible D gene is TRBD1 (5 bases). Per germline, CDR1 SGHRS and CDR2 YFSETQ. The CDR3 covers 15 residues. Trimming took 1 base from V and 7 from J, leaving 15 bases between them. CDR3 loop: CASSLTGGPEQPQHF. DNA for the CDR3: TGCGCCAGCAGCTTGACCGGGGGACCAGAGCAGCCCCAGCATTTT.

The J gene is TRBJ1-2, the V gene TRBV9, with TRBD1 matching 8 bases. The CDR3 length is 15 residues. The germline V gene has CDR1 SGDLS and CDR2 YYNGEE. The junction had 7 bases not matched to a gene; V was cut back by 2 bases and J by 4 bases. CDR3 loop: CASSVFGQGGYGYTF. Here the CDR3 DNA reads TGTGCCAGCAGCGTTTTCGGACAGGGAGGCTATGGCTACACCTTC.

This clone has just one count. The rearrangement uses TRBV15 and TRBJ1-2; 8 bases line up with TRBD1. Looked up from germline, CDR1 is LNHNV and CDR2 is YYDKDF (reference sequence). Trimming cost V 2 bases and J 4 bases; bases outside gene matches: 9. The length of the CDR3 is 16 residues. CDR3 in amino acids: CATSRPDRALSYGYTF. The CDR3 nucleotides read TGTGCCACCAGCAGACCGGACAGGGCTTTAAGCTATGGCTACACCTTC. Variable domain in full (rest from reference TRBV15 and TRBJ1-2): DAMVIQNPRYQVTQFGKPVTLSCSQTLNHNVMYWYQQKSSQAPKLLFHYYDKDFNNEADTPDNFQSRRPNTSFCFLDIRSPGLGDTAMYLCATSRPDRALSYGYTFGSGTRLTVV.

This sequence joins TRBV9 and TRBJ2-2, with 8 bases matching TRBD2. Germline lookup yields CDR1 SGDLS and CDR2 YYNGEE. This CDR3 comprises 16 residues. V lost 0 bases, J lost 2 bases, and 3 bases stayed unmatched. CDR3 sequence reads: CASSVGGTRNTGELFF. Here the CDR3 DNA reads TGTGCCAGCAGCGTAGGGGGGACTAGAAACACCGGGGAGCTGTTTTTT. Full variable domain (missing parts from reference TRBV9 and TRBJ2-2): DSGVTQTPKHLITATGQRVTLRCSPRSGDLSVYWYQQSLDQGLQFLIQYYNGEERAKGNILERFSAQQFPDLHSELNLSSLELGDSALYFCASSVGGTRNTGELFFGEGSRLTVL.

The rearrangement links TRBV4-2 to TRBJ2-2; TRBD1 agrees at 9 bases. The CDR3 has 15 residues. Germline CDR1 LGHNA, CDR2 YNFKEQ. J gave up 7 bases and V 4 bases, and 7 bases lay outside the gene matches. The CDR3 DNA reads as TGTGCCAGCAGCCCCGGGGACAGGGATGTCGGGGAGCTGTTTTTT. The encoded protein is CASSPGDRDVGELFF.

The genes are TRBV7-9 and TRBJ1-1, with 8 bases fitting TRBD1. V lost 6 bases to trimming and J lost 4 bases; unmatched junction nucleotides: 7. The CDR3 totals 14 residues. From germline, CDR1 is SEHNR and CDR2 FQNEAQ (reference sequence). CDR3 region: CASSLTGAVTEAFF. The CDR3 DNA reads TGTGCCAGCAGTTTGACAGGGGCGGTCACTGAAGCTTTCTTT.

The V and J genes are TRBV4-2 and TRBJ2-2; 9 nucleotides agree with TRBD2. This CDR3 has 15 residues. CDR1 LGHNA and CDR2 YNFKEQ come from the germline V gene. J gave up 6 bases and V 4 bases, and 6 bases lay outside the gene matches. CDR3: CASSLRGGVPGELFF. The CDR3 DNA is TGTGCCAGCAGCCTGCGGGGGGGAGTGCCCGGGGAGCTGTTTTTT.

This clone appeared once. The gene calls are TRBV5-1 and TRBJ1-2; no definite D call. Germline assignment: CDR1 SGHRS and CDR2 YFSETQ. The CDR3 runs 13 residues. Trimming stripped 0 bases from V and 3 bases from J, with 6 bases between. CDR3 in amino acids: CASSLVSDYGYTF. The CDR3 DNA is TGCGCCAGCAGCTTGGTGTCGGACTATGGCTACACCTTC.

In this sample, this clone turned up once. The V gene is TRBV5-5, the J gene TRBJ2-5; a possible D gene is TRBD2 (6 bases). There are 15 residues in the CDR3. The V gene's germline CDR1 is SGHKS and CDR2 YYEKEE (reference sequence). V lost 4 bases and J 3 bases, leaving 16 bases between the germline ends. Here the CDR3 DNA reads TGTGCCAGCAGCCATCAGCCGGGAGCCGAAGAGACCCAGTACTTC. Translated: CASSHQPGAEETQYF.

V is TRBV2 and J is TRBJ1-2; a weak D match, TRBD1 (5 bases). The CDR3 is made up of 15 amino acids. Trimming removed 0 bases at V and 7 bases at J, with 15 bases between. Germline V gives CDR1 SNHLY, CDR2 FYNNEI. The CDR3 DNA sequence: TGTGCCAGCAGTGAAGCTTTCCGGGGGGTGGGTGGCTACACCTTC. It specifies CASSEAFRGVGGYTF.

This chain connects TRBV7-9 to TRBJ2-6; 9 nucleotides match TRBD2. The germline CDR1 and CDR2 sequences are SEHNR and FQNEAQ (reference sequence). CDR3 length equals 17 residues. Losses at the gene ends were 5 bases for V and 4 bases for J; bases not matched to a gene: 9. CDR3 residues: CASSPRGGVKGANVLTF. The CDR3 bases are TGTGCCAGCAGCCCTCGCGGGGGGGTAAAAGGGGCCAACGTCCTGACTTTC.

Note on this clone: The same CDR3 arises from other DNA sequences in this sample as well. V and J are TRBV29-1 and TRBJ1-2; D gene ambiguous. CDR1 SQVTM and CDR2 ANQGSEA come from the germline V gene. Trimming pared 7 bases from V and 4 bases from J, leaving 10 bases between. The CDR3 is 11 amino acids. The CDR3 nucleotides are TGCAGCGCCGACCGGGGCTATGGCTACACCTTC. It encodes CSADRGYGYTF.